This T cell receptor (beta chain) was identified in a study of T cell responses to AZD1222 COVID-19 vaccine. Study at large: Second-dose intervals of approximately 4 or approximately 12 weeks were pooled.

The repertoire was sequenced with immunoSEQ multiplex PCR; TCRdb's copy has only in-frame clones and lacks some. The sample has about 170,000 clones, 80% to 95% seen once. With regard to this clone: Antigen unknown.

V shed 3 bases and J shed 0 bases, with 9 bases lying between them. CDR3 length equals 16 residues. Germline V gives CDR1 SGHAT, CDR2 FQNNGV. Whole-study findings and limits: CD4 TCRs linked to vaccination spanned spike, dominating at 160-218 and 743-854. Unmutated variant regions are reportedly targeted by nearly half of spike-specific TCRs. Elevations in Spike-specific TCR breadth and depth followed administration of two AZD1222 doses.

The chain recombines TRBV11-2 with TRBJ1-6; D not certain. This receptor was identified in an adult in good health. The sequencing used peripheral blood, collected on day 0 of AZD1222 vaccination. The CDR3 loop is CASSFSRSSYNSPLHF. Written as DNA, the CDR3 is TGTGCCAGCAGCTTCTCAAGGAGCTCCTATAATTCACCCCTCCACTTT.